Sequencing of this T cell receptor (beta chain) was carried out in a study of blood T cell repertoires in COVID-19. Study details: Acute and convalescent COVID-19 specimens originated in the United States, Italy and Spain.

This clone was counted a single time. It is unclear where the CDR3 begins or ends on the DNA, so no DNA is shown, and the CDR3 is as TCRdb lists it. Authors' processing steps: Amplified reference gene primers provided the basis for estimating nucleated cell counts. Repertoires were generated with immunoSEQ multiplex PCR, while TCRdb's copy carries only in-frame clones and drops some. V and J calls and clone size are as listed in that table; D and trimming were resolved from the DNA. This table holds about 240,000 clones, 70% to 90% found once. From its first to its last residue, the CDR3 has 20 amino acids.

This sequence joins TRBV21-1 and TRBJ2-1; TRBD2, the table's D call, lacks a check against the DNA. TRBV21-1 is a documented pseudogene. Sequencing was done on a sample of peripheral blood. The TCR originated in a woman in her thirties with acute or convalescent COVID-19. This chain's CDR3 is CASSKAHRFGSGSSYNEQFF.